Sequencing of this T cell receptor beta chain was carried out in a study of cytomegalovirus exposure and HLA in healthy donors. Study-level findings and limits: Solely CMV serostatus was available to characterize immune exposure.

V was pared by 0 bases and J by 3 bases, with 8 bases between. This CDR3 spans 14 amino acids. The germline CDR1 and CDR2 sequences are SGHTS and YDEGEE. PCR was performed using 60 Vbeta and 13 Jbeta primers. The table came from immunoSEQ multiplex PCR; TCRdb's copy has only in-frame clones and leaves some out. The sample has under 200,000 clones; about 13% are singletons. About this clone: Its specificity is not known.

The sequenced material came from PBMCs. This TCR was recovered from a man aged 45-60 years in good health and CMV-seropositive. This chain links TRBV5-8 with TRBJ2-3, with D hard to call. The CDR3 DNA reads TGTGCCAGCAGCTTGGGTCAGTTAACAGATACGCAGTATTTT. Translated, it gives CASSLGQLTDTQYF.